This T cell receptor beta chain is drawn from a study of lung T cells in sarcoidosis with Löfgren's syndrome (TCRdb year 2017). Context from the whole study: Sarcoidosis was characterized as a granulomatous disease that is mostly pulmonary, in which CD4+ T cells accumulate in bronchoalveolar lavage fluid. The repertoire analyses concentrated on Lofgren's syndrome patients. What the work shows at the level of the full study, not this receptor alone: In Lofgren's syndrome patients, relative to control subjects, TRAV12-1 and TRBV2 were reported to be the most expanded V gene segments. Multiple Lofgren's syndrome patients were reported to share TRAV12-1 and TRBV2 CDR3 motifs, a finding that suggests public CD4+ TCR repertoires. Recognition of a sarcoidosis-associated antigen was only suggested; the antigen itself remained putative and unidentified. In alphabeta pairing analysis, TRAV12-1 preferentially paired with TRBV2, and these paired TCRs showed CDR3 homology.

Sequenced using an Illumina MiSeq. TCRdb passed the public sequencing reads through fastp at Q25 and MiXCR, retaining productive beta sequences. One record per CDR3 amino acid sequence lists the most common genes and DNA. This sample lists roughly 2,700 distinct CDR3 sequences; 27% were detected once. The top ten clonotypes cover around 13% of the sample. TCR repertoires were profiled from CD4+ T cells obtained by bronchoalveolar lavage. By its share of the sample, this clonotype is medium-sized (0.01 to 0.1%). No cognate antigen has been identified for it. No quality values exist for individual bases; no much larger clone is one base distant. The germline V gene (reference sequence) provides CDR1 MNHEY and CDR2 SMNVEV. The junction shows trimming of 4 bases on V and 1 base on J, plus 16 bases between the germline ends. The CDR3 covers 16 residues, taking in both the cysteine and the phenylalanine. Just the 48-base CDR3 DNA is kept, in frame starting at base 1.

The specimen sequenced was CD4+ T cells from bronchoalveolar lavage. This clonotype was sampled from a human donor with sarcoidosis (Löfgren's syndrome or another form), or a control subject (not recorded which). In this chain, TRBV27 is recombined with TRBJ1-1; there is no confident call for the D gene. This receptor carries the CDR3 CASSSRTEVGNTEAFF. The DNA is TGTGCCAGCAGTTCTCGGACTGAGGTTGGGAACACTGAAGCTTTCTTT.